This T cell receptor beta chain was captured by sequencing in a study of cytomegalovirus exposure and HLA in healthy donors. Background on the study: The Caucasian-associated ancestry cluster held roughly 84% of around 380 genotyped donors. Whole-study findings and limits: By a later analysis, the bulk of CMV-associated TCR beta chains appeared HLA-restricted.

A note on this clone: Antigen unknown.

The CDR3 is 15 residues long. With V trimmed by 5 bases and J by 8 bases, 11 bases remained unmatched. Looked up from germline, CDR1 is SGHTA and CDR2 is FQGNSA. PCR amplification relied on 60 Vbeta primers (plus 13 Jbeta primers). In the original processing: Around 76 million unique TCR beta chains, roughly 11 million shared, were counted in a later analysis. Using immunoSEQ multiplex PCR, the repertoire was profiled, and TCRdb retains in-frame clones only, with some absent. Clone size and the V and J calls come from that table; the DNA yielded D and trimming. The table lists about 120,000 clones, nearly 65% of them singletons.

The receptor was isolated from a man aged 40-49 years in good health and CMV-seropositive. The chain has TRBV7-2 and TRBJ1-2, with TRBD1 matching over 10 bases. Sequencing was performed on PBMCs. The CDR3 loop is CASSLTYRTGGGYTF. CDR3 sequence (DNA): TGTGCCAGCAGCCTAACGTACCGGACAGGGGGAGGCTACACCTTC.